A selection of T cell receptor beta chains follows, all from one sample in a study of CD8 T cells in ankylosing spondylitis. TCRdb independently ran MiXCR on the 5' RACE reads; one entry per CDR3 protein. Altogether under 150,000 distinct CDR3 sequences are present, around 10% being singletons, with the ten largest covering 4.1%. The sample was blood, either unsorted or a sorted T cell fraction (not recorded which). Receptors were obtained from a female donor with ankylosing spondylitis or in good health (not recorded which). CDR3s include the opening cysteine and the closing phenylalanine or tryptophan. A D gene is named only where the DNA matches it firmly. The listing skips clone size in some rows; elsewhere it reads once, few, many or a size class.

d_gene	j_gene	len	v_gene	abundance	CDR3nt	CDR3aa
-	TRBJ2-3	16	TRBV7-2	many	TGTGCCAGCAGCTTAGGTGGTAGCGGTTCCACAGATACGCAGTATTTT	CASSLGGSGSTDTQYF
TRBD1	TRBJ1-2	15	TRBV7-9	many	TGTGCCAGCAGCTTAGGCCGGGACAGCCCGTATGGCTACACCTTC	CASSLGRDSPYGYTF
-	TRBJ1-1	13	TRBV5-1	many	TGCGCCACCAGAGTCGGTATGGACACTGAAGCTTTCTTT	CATRVGMDTEAFF
-	TRBJ1-4	11	TRBV30	-	TGTGCCTGGAGTATGAGGTTGAGACTGTTTTTT	CAWSMRLRLFF
-	TRBJ2-7	12	TRBV19	-	TGTGCCAGTAGTGCCGAGGACTACGAGCAGTACTTC	CASSAEDYEQYF
-	TRBJ1-2	12	TRBV29-1	many	TGCAGCGTTGAATTGGGTTCGGGCGGCTACACCTTC	CSVELGSGGYTF
-	TRBJ1-1	13	TRBV10-3	-	TGTGCCATCAGTCCAGGGCCGAACACTGAAGCTTTCTTT	CAISPGPNTEAFF
-	TRBJ2-7	16	TRBV3-1	many	TGTGCCAGCAGCCAAGGAAGGGTACGGCTCCACTACGAGCAGTACTTC	CASSQGRVRLHYEQYF
TRBD1	TRBJ2-1	16	TRBV24-1	many	TGTGCCACCAGTGAGACCGGGACAGATACCTCAATGATGCAGTTCTTC	CATSETGTDTSMMQFF
TRBD2	TRBJ2-2	16	TRBV28	many	TGTGCCAGCAGTCCCGGGGGGGCCACGAACACCGGGGAGCTGTTTTTT	CASSPGGATNTGELFF
TRBD1	TRBJ2-1	17	TRBV27	many	TGTGCCAGCAGTTATTTTCCGGGACAGGGTCACTACAATGAGCAGTTCTTC	CASSYFPGQGHYNEQFF
-	TRBJ2-2	14	TRBV9	-	TGTGCCAGCAGCCCCTCGGTTAGGACCGGGGAGCTGTTTTTT	CASSPSVRTGELFF
-	TRBJ2-7	12	TRBV3-1	many	TGTGCCAGCAGCTACGGGGGCGACGAGCAGTACTTC	CASSYGGDEQYF
-	TRBJ1-2	12	TRBV7-4	-	TGTGCCAGCACCACTGAGGCGAGTGGCTACACCTTC	CASTTEASGYTF
TRBD2	TRBJ2-5	16	TRBV14	many	TGTGCCAGCAGCCAGGGAGCGGGAGGGCCGAGAGAGACCCAGTACTTC	CASSQGAGGPRETQYF
-	TRBJ1-2	13	TRBV29-1	-	TGCAGCCTGACCCCACAGGGTGAAGATGGCTACACCTTC	CSLTPQGEDGYTF
-	TRBJ1-4	12	TRBV28	many	TGTGCCAGCAGCCCGGGACATGAAAAACTGTTTTTT	CASSPGHEKLFF
TRBD1	TRBJ1-5	15	TRBV4-2	many	TGTGCCAGCAGCCAGAGGGAGGGGGCTGGTCAGCCCCAGCATTTT	CASSQREGAGQPQHF
TRBD1	TRBJ1-2	11	TRBV9	many	TGTGCCAGCGGGACAGACTATGGCTACACCTTC	CASGTDYGYTF
TRBD2	TRBJ2-7	15	TRBV7-2	-	TGTGCCAGCAGCTTAGGGCTAGCGGTCTCCTACGAGCAGCACTTC	CASSLGLAVSYEQHF
-	TRBJ2-1	13	TRBV7-9	many	TGTGCCAGCAGCTTAGTAGGGGGGAATGAGCAGTTCTTC	CASSLVGGNEQFF
-	TRBJ2-7	15	TRBV13	few	TGTGCCAGCAGCTCTAGGACGGCCTTGGCCTACGAGCAGTACTTC	CASSSRTALAYEQYF
-	TRBJ2-2	17	TRBV9	many	TGTGCCAGCAGCGTAAGCTGGGGGGCAACGAACACCGGGGAGCTGTTTTTT	CASSVSWGATNTGELFF
-	TRBJ1-1	16	TRBV18	-	TGTGCCAGCTCACCACGTACAGGGCGCATGAACACTGAAGCTTTCTTT	CASSPRTGRMNTEAFF
TRBD1	TRBJ2-1	14	TRBV20-1	many	TGCAGTGCTAGAGATGGGACAGGGGACAATGAGCAGTTCTTC	CSARDGTGDNEQFF
-	TRBJ2-3	13	TRBV18	many	TGTGCCAGCTCACCACAGGGAACAGATACGCAGTATTTT	CASSPQGTDTQYF
-	TRBJ2-6	17	TRBV9	many	TGTGCCAGCAGCGTAGATAGCAGTTCGGCTGGGGCCAACGTCCTGACTTTC	CASSVDSSSAGANVLTF
-	TRBJ1-2	14	TRBV10-3	many	TGTGCCATCAGTGCAGGGGAATCTAACTATGGCTACACCTTC	CAISAGESNYGYTF
-	TRBJ2-3	15	TRBV12-3/TRBV12-4	many	TGTGCCAGCAGTCGCAAGGCGGCTAGCACAGATACGCAGTATTTT	CASSRKAASTDTQYF
-	TRBJ1-2	15	TRBV5-1	many	TGCGCCAGCAGCTTGGGGCCGAGTTCGAACTATGGCTACACCTTC	CASSLGPSSNYGYTF
TRBD1	TRBJ2-7	15	TRBV7-8	many	TGTGCCAGCAGCCAGACAAGGGGGCCAACCTACGAGCAGTACTTC	CASSQTRGPTYEQYF
-	TRBJ2-2	16	TRBV3-1	many	TGTGCCAGCAGCCAAGTGTATGGAAGGGACACCGGGGAGCTGTTTTTT	CASSQVYGRDTGELFF
TRBD1	TRBJ1-5	16	TRBV20-1	few	TGCTGCGCCTGGGCGAGCGGGACAGGGGGGAATCAGCCCCAGCATTTT	CCAWASGTGGNQPQHF
-	TRBJ2-7	16	TRBV6-5	few	TGTGCCAGCAGTTTTACCTCTACCGCGGGGTCCTACGAGCAGTACTTC	CASSFTSTAGSYEQYF
-	TRBJ2-7	15	TRBV24-1	many	TGTGCCACCAGTGATTTCCCAGAATTCTCCTACGAGCAGTACTTC	CATSDFPEFSYEQYF
-	TRBJ1-5	13	TRBV20-1	few	TGCAGTGCTAGAGATCCAGGGAATCAGCCCCAGCATTTT	CSARDPGNQPQHF
TRBD1	TRBJ2-6	18	TRBV25-1	many	TGTGCCAGCAGTGAAATGGGACAGGCAAGCTCTGGGGCCAACGTCCTGACTTTC	CASSEMGQASSGANVLTF
-	TRBJ2-7	15	TRBV2	-	TGTGCCAGCAGCGCCGGTAACAGGGGAGGCTACGAGCAGTACTTC	CASSAGNRGGYEQYF
-	TRBJ2-3	13	TRBV6-1	many	TGTGCCAGCACCCTAGCTATCACAGATACGCAGTATTTT	CASTLAITDTQYF
-	TRBJ2-3	15	TRBV7-8	many	TGTGCCAGCAGGCCGGGAAGGCAGATCACAGATACGCAGTATTTT	CASRPGRQITDTQYF
TRBD2	TRBJ2-3	17	TRBV20-1	many	TGCAGTGCTAGCCCCAGGACTAGCGGGAAGACCACAGATACGCAGTATTTT	CSASPRTSGKTTDTQYF
-	TRBJ1-4	16	TRBV5-1	many	TGCGCCAGCAGCTTGGTTGGAGGGGACGGCTTGGAAAAACTGTTTTTT	CASSLVGGDGLEKLFF
-	TRBJ2-6	15	TRBV19	few	TGTGCCAGTAAAGGTGGGGGGTTAGGGGCCAACGTCCTGACTTTC	CASKGGGLGANVLTF
-	TRBJ2-7	14	TRBV20-1	many	TGCAGTGCTAGATTAGGACGGGGGACCTACGAGCAGTACTTC	CSARLGRGTYEQYF
-	TRBJ1-5	13	TRBV5-1	many	TGCGCCAGCAGCTTCGCCGGGAATCAGCCCCAGCATTTT	CASSFAGNQPQHF
TRBD1	TRBJ1-1	14	TRBV20-1	many	TGCAGTGCTAAGATCCCGGGACAGGGCTCCTGGGCTTTCTTT	CSAKIPGQGSWAFF
TRBD2	TRBJ2-1	15	TRBV14	many	TGTGCCAGCAGCCAGAGAGCCGGGACTAGCTATGAGCAGTTCTTC	CASSQRAGTSYEQFF
-	TRBJ1-2	13	TRBV12-3/TRBV12-4	many	TGTGCCAGCGGGGGGCAGGCCAACTATGGCTACACCTTC	CASGGQANYGYTF
-	TRBJ2-1	19	TRBV15	-	TGTGCCACCAGCAGAGGAATGGTGATTGGGACCCTAGTCGACAATGAGCAGTTCTTC	CATSRGMVIGTLVDNEQFF
-	TRBJ2-1	11	TRBV6-6	-	TGTGCCAGCTCCCCTCTAAGAGAGCAGTTCTTC	CASSPLREQFF
TRBD2	TRBJ2-7	14	TRBV27	many	TGTGCCAGCAGCTCCAGCGGGGCCTCCTTTGGGCAGTACTTC	CASSSSGASFGQYF
-	TRBJ2-1	15	TRBV20-1	many	TGCAGTGCTAGACGGCCAACCGGGACGAACAATGAGCAGTTCTTC	CSARRPTGTNNEQFF
-	TRBJ2-7	15	TRBV20-1	many	TGCAGTGCTAGAGCTGTTTCCTACGGGTACTACGAGCAGTACTTC	CSARAVSYGYYEQYF
TRBD1	TRBJ1-2	16	TRBV30	many	TGTGCCTGGAGTGAATGGCCCGGGACAGGGGTTGGTGGCTACACCTTC	CAWSEWPGTGVGGYTF
-	TRBJ1-2	14	TRBV28	many	TGTGCCATTTCCCCGGTCTCTCTCGACTATGGCTACACCTTC	CAISPVSLDYGYTF
TRBD2	TRBJ2-5	14	TRBV20-1	few	TGCAGTGCTAGATTGGCGGGAGGGCCTTGGACCCAGTACTTC	CSARLAGGPWTQYF
-	TRBJ2-3	15	TRBV29-1	many	TGCAGCGTTGAGCTCCGGGTACTGCAGGGGGATACGCAGTATTTT	CSVELRVLQGDTQYF